This T cell receptor (beta chain) was captured in a study of T-cell memory formation after mild COVID-19. CDR3 length equals 16 residues. V was clipped by 5 bases and J by 3 bases; unmatched bases: 10. CDR1 is MNHEY and CDR2 is SVGAGI in the germline V gene. 5'RACE primed at constant segments yielded TCR alpha and TCR beta cDNA libraries bearing sample barcodes and UMIs. TCRdb called the 5' RACE reads again in MiXCR, with one record for every CDR3 protein. The data contain some 440,000 distinct CDR3 sequences, approximately 23% of them singletons. The TCR comes from an adult woman who had mild COVID-19 (a few samples of this study predate the infection). Cell type and time point are not known. Sequencing used PBMCs or a T cell subset sorted from them (not recorded which). The chain employs TRBV6-5 and TRBJ2-3, with 8 bases lining up with TRBD2. The CDR3 is CASSPTLAAGTDTQYF. In DNA, the CDR3 is TGTGCCAGCAGTCCAACACTAGCGGCGGGAACAGATACGCAGTATTTT.